A single sample gave rise to the 14 T cell receptor beta chains below, sequenced in a study of shared clonotypes between healthy human individuals (dated by TCRdb to 2019 to 2021). Receptor libraries were prepared by the immunoSEQ multiplex PCR assay. This immuneACCESS table, as held by TCRdb, lists in-frame sequences with V and J called but not all clones. Of the missing ones, under half trace to an unresolved V gene in checked studies; the others have no known cause. The sample includes a few million clones, with under 97% observed a single time. The top ten hold over 0.1% of the sample. What was sequenced was naive CD4+ T cells sorted from blood. This specimen's cell subset or site label, per the study, means: CD45RA+ positively selected. The receptors were sampled from a man between 18 and 35 years old in good health.

The chain joins TRBV4-2 to TRBJ2-7; 10 bases line up with TRBD2. CDR1 is LGHNA and CDR2 is YNFKEQ in the germline V gene. The J segment lost 1 base and the V segment lost 4 bases, leaving 7 bases of the junction unmatched. The CDR3 consists of 16 residues. CDR3: CASSRETSGPSYEQYF. The DNA of the CDR3 is TGTGCCAGCAGCCGAGAGACTAGCGGGCCGTCCTACGAGCAGTACTTC.

As regards this clone: Additional DNA sequences in this sample encode the identical CDR3. The chain links TRBV9 to TRBJ2-7; 7 bases align to TRBD1. The V gene's germline CDR1 is SGDLS and CDR2 YYNGEE. The CDR3 contains 14 residues. V shed 3 bases and J 0 bases; nucleotides not matched to a gene: 3. The chain's CDR3 is CASSATGSSYEQYF. The CDR3 DNA reads TGTGCCAGCAGCGCGACAGGGTCCTCCTACGAGCAGTACTTC.

This chain joins TRBV11-2 and TRBJ2-5; 12 nucleotides match TRBD2. Germline V CDR1 and CDR2: SGHAT, FQNNGV. CDR3 size: 15 residues. The V segment lost 5 bases and the J segment 5 bases; nucleotides outside the gene matches: 6. The CDR3 protein is CASSARLAGEETQYF. In nucleotides, the CDR3 is TGTGCCAGCAGCGCCCGACTAGCGGGAGAGGAGACCCAGTACTTC.

The rearrangement joins TRBV6-5 to TRBJ2-3; 7 bases match TRBD2. CDR3 size: 14 residues. Germline trimming cut 4 bases from V and 4 bases from J; bases unmatched to any gene: 5. Germline V gene sequence: CDR1 MNHEY, CDR2 SVGAGI. Written as DNA, the CDR3 is TGTGCCAGCAGTTGGGAGGGTAGCGCAGATACGCAGTATTTT. It codes for CASSWEGSADTQYF.

The chain is built from TRBV25-1 and TRBJ1-3; no clear D. The CDR3 covers 15 residues. The germline V and J ends were trimmed by 3 bases and 1 base, with 10 bases remaining between them. Germline V gene data show CDR1 as MGHDK and CDR2 as SYGVNS. The CDR3 DNA follows: TGTGCCAGCAGTGAGTCTCTTCTTTCTGGAAACACCATATATTTT. The encoded protein is CASSESLLSGNTIYF.

The CDR3 loop is CASSTPGGNYEQYF. CDR3 bases: TGTGCCAGCAGTACCCCGGGAGGCAACTACGAGCAGTACTTC. The V call is TRBV6-5, the J call TRBJ2-7; 7 bases are a match to TRBD2. Trimming removed 5 bases from V and 3 bases from J; junction bases left unmatched: 7. The CDR3 is 14 amino acids. CDR1 and CDR2 from the germline V gene are MNHEY and SVGAGI.

This sequence joins TRBV9 and TRBJ2-2; no clear D. From germline, CDR1 is SGDLS and CDR2 YYNGEE. The V end was cut by 0 bases, the J end by 8 bases, with 8 bases between. This CDR3 region has 13 residues. The DNA for the CDR3 is TGTGCCAGCAGCGTAGGGGCGGAGGGGGAGCTGTTTTTT. This codes for CASSVGAEGELFF.

This rearrangement joins TRBV7-9 to TRBJ1-6, with unresolved D. Germline V gene sequence: CDR1 SEHNR, CDR2 FQNEAQ (reference sequence). The CDR3 loop spans 15 amino acids. Deletions cut 7 bases from V and 8 bases from J, with 18 bases between. Here the CDR3 reads CASTPPGREDSPLHF. The CDR3 DNA reads TGTGCCAGCACCCCCCCAGGACGCGAAGATTCACCCCTCCACTTT. Full variable domain (remainder filled in from reference TRBV7-9 and TRBJ1-6): DTGVSQNPRHKITKRGQNVTFRCDPISEHNRLYWYRQTLGQGPEFLTYFQNEAQLEKSRLLSDRFSAERPKGSFSTLEIQRTEQGDSAMYLCASTPPGREDSPLHFGNGTRLTVT.

CDR3 amino acids: CASSKETMSNQPQHF. The CDR3 DNA reads as TGTGCCAGCAGCAAGGAGACCATGAGCAATCAGCCCCAGCATTTT. The chain combines TRBV7-2 with TRBJ1-5; D remains ambiguous. The germline V gene has CDR1 SGHTA and CDR2 FQGNSA. The CDR3 consists of 15 residues. The V end lost 5 bases, the J end lost 1 base, and 12 bases lay between the germline ends.

The chain joins TRBV14 to TRBJ2-5; D might be TRBD1 (6 bases). Germline V gene lookup returns CDR1 SGHDN and CDR2 FVKESK. The V end lost 0 bases, the J end lost 4 bases, and 15 bases lay between the germline ends. The CDR3 runs 16 residues. The CDR3 here is CASSQDPGVVRETQYF. The CDR3 coding sequence is TGTGCCAGCAGCCAAGACCCAGGGGTGGTGAGAGAGACCCAGTACTTC.

Worth noting for this clone: The same CDR3 also results from other DNA sequences found in this sample. The chain links TRBV5-1 to TRBJ2-3; weak D call: TRBD1 (5 bases). V was trimmed by 0 bases and J by 1 base, leaving 9 bases between them. The CDR3 has 15 amino acids. Germline loops: CDR1 SGHRS, CDR2 YFSETQ. The CDR3 loop is CASSLEGRGTDTQYF. CDR3 DNA: TGCGCCAGCAGCTTGGAAGGCAGGGGCACAGATACGCAGTATTTT. Based on the CDR3 plus reference TRBV5-1 and TRBJ2-3, the full variable domain is KAGVTQTPRYLIKTRGQQVTLSCSPISGHRSVSWYQQTPGQGLQFLFEYFSETQRNKGNFPGRFSGRQFSNSRSEMNVSTLELGDSALYLCASSLEGRGTDTQYFGPGTRLTVL.

The V gene is TRBV7-8, the J gene TRBJ2-3; D is perhaps TRBD2 (6 bases). This CDR3 region has 13 residues. With 5 bases removed from V and 5 bases from J, the gap between germline ends came to 11 bases. Germline V gene data show CDR1 as SGHVS and CDR2 as FQNEAQ. CDR3 DNA sequence: TGTGCCAGCAGCCTGGGGACTTTAGATACGCAGTATTTT. Its protein is CASSLGTLDTQYF.

J is TRBJ1-1 and V is TRBV7-2, with TRBD1 matching 11 bases. V was pared by 4 bases and J by 6 bases, with 4 bases of the junction left unmatched. Looked up from germline, CDR1 is SGHTA and CDR2 is FQGNSA. This CDR3 is built from 14 residues. CDR3 sequence reads: CASSSDRGPAEAFF. The CDR3 DNA sequence: TGTGCCAGCAGCTCGGACAGGGGGCCGGCTGAAGCTTTCTTT.

This rearrangement joins TRBV5-1 to TRBJ2-1; 8 positions agree with TRBD2. Germline V gene lookup returns CDR1 SGHRS and CDR2 YFSETQ. The CDR3 sequence is 17 residues long. The V and J ends lost 2 bases and 7 bases, in that order; junction bases with no gene match: 14. CDR3 coding DNA: TGCGCCAGCAGCTTAGGGGCGGGGGGTCCCCTCGGGAATGAGCAGTTCTTC. The encoded protein is CASSLGAGGPLGNEQFF.